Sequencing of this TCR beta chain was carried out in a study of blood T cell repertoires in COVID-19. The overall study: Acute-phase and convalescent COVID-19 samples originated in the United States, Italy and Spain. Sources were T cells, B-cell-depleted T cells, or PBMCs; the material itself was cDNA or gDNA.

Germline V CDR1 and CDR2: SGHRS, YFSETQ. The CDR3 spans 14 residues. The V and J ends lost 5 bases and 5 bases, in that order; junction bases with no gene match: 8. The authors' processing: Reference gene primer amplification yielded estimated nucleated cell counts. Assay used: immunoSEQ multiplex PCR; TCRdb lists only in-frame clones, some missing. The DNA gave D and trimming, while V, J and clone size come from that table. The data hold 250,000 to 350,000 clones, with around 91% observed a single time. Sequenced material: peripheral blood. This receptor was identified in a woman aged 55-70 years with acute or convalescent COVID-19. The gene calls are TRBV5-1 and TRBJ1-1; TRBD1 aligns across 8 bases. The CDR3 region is CASSRSQGGTEAFF. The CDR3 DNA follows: TGCGCCAGCAGTCGGTCACAGGGGGGGACTGAAGCTTTCTTT.